This TCR beta chain appears in the sequencing data of a study of identical twins. Healthy Caucasians alone served as donors. Notes on the study in general: There were fewer insertions in abundant cord blood beta clonotypes, but memory repertoires showed no such pattern. Twin-shared out-of-frame alpha sequences showed excess low generation probability. Conclusions came from cross-sectional statistical analysis, not from following the same donors.

TCRdb ran MiXCR on the 5' RACE reads and lists one entry per CDR3 protein. This table holds over 250,000 distinct CDR3 sequences, 9.5% found once. CDR3 size: 15 residues. Trimming at V came to 0 bases and at J to 4 bases, leaving 2 bases not matched to a gene. CDR1 SGDLS and CDR2 YYNGEE come from the germline V gene. Concerning this clonotype: Antigen: not known.

Another study also made use of these data, one on yellow fever vaccine responses in identical twins.

The rearrangement uses TRBV9 and TRBJ1-5; 9 nucleotides match TRBD1. This clonotype was obtained from a woman between 18 and 29 years old in good health. The sequenced material came from CD8+ T cells sorted from blood. This CDR3 is CASSVGQGGNQPQHF. As DNA, the CDR3 is TGTGCCAGCAGCGTAGGACAGGGGGGGAATCAGCCCCAGCATTTT.